The 11 T cell receptor beta chains given below trace back to one sample, sequenced in a study of graft-versus-host responses after intestinal transplantation. TCRdb's table, derived via immunoSEQ multiplex PCR, lists solely in-frame clones and lacks some. The sample records approximately 77,000 clones, about nine tenths being singletons. This specimen consisted of PBMCs, obtained 98 days after intestinal transplantation. The receptor source for this set is a human patient who received an intestinal transplant, so some T cells may come from the graft donor.

The CDR3 here is CASNLEQYF. For the CDR3, the DNA is TGTGCCAGCAACCTCGAGCAGTACTTC. The rearrangement links TRBV28 to TRBJ2-7; no definite D call. Germline CDR1 MDHEN, CDR2 SYDVKM. This CDR3 is built from 9 residues. V was trimmed by 7 bases and J by 6 bases, leaving 4 bases between them.

The chain joins TRBV4-1 to TRBJ2-7, with 8 bases fitting TRBD1. CDR3 length: 14 residues. V gave up 3 bases and J gave up 2 bases; unmatched junction bases: 3. Germline CDR1 and CDR2: MGHRA and YSYEKL. The CDR3, as DNA: TGCGCCAGCAGCCATGGACAGGGAACCTACGAGCAGTACTTC. Translating gives CASSHGQGTYEQYF.

V is TRBV5-4 and J is TRBJ1-2; D gene ambiguous. The CDR3 length is 11 residues. CDR1 is SGHNT, CDR2 YYREEE, per germline (reference sequence). Deletions cut 5 bases from V and 7 bases from J, with 9 bases between. The CDR3 region is CASSNYGGYTF. The DNA of the CDR3 is TGTGCCAGCAGTAATTACGGTGGCTACACCTTC.

DNA for the CDR3: TGTGCCAGCAGCGTAGGTGTGACAGGGGACGAGCAGTACTTC. Translating gives CASSVGVTGDEQYF. The chain couples TRBV9 to TRBJ2-7; TRBD1 matches 8 bases. Trimming cost V 0 bases and J 5 bases; bases outside gene matches: 4. The germline V gene has CDR1 SGDLS and CDR2 YYNGEE. The length of the CDR3 is 14 residues. Supplemented by reference TRBV9 and TRBJ2-7, the full variable domain reads DSGVTQTPKHLITATGQRVTLRCSPRSGDLSVYWYQQSLDQGLQFLIQYYNGEERAKGNILERFSAQQFPDLHSELNLSSLELGDSALYFCASSVGVTGDEQYFGPGTRLTVT.

V is TRBV4-1 and J is TRBJ2-2, with D possibly TRBD2 on 5 matching bases. With 0 bases removed from V and 7 bases from J, the gap between germline ends came to 9 bases. The CDR3 loop spans 14 amino acids. Germline V CDR1 and CDR2: MGHRA, YSYEKL. The CDR3 is CASSQDMAGGELFF. In DNA, the CDR3 is TGCGCCAGCAGCCAAGATATGGCGGGCGGGGAGCTGTTTTTT.

This chain links TRBV6-5 with TRBJ1-5, with 9 bases fitting TRBD1. V trimming: 7 bases; J trimming: 4 bases; junction bases outside the gene matches: 8. Germline V gene lookup returns CDR1 MNHEY and CDR2 SVGAGI. The CDR3 is made up of 15 amino acids. The CDR3, as DNA: TGTGCCAGCACCCAGGGACAGGGCCTAAATCAGCCCCAGCATTTT. This gives the protein CASTQGQGLNQPQHF.

The chain recombines TRBV29-1 with TRBJ2-1; the D gene is possibly TRBD1 (5 bases). There are 14 residues in the CDR3. CDR1 SQVTM and CDR2 ANQGSEA come from the germline V gene. Trimming removed 0 bases from V and 2 bases from J, with 8 bases in between. The CDR3 loop is CSVEEGRPYNEQFF. CDR3 DNA sequence: TGCAGCGTTGAAGAGGGGCGCCCCTACAATGAGCAGTTCTTC.

The chain uses TRBV7-3 and TRBJ1-6; D uncertain. V was shortened by 2 bases and J by 11 bases, with 10 bases between the two germline ends. This CDR3 has 13 amino acids. In germline, CDR1 is SGHTA, CDR2 FQGTGA. CDR3 DNA sequence: TGTGCCAGCAGCTTAGGCTCCCGGGCACCCCTCCACTTT. It specifies CASSLGSRAPLHF.

The CDR3 bases are TGCAGTGCTCCGACAGGGGTCCCCCAGTATTTT. The encoded protein is CSAPTGVPQYF. The rearrangement joins TRBV20-1 to TRBJ2-3; TRBD1 matches 8 bases. The J segment lost 12 bases and the V segment lost 5 bases, leaving 7 bases of the junction unmatched. Germline CDR1 DFQATT, CDR2 SNEGSKA (reference sequence). CDR3 length equals 11 residues.

This chain links TRBV2 with TRBJ1-2; 7 positions match TRBD1. The V gene's germline CDR1 is SNHLY and CDR2 FYNNEI. The CDR3 runs to 13 residues. The J segment lost 7 bases and the V segment lost 8 bases, leaving 10 bases of the junction unmatched. For the CDR3, the DNA is TGTGCCAGCGGGGAAAAGGGGGCCTCTGGCTACACCTTC. This gives the protein CASGEKGASGYTF.

This chain links TRBV5-4 with TRBJ2-7; 8 bases are shared with TRBD1. The ends lost 1 base at V and 3 bases at J; junction bases unmatched: 3. The germline CDR1 and CDR2 sequences are SGHNT and YYREEE (reference sequence). The CDR3 totals 14 residues. CDR3 sequence: CASSLPGQVYEQYF. The CDR3, as DNA: TGTGCCAGCAGCTTGCCGGGACAGGTCTACGAGCAGTACTTC.